One and the same sample provided the 14 T cell receptor beta chains below, sequenced in a study of T cell changes during pregnancy in multiple sclerosis. This table comes from immunoSEQ multiplex PCR, and its TCRdb copy is limited to in-frame clones, with some not included. Among over 85,000 clones listed, 90% to 95% were seen once. The sample here was peripheral blood, taken after pregnancy. The source of these receptors is a female donor in good health, enrolled as a control in a pregnancy study.

This rearrangement joins TRBV18 to TRBJ2-1; 7 nucleotides align to TRBD2. This CDR3 is built from 14 residues. Germline CDR1 and CDR2: KGHSH and LQKENI. Trimming cost V 3 bases and J 7 bases; bases outside gene matches: 6. The CDR3 protein is CASSPVSGGNEQFF. CDR3 nucleotide sequence: TGTGCCAGCTCACCGGTATCGGGGGGTAATGAGCAGTTCTTC.

V gene TRBV7-2 combines with J gene TRBJ2-7; 7 nucleotides align to TRBD1. CDR3 size: 15 residues. Germline-derived CDR1 and CDR2 are SGHTA and FQGNSA. Trimming took 5 bases from V and 3 from J; bases not matched to a gene: 10. In nucleotides, the CDR3 is TGTGCCAGCAGCCCCACCCGGGACAGCTTCTACGAGCAGTACTTC. Protein product: CASSPTRDSFYEQYF.

The chain combines TRBV5-1 with TRBJ2-7; 10 bases line up with TRBD1. The germline V gene encodes CDR1 SGHRS and CDR2 YFSETQ. With V trimmed by 4 bases and J by 4 bases, 11 bases remained unmatched. The CDR3 loop spans 16 amino acids. DNA of the CDR3: TGCGCCAGCAGCCCAGATCTGAGACAGGGGGCTTACGAGCAGTACTTC. This gives the protein CASSPDLRQGAYEQYF. Filled out from reference TRBV5-1 and TRBJ2-7, the complete variable domain reads KAGVTQTPRYLIKTRGQQVTLSCSPISGHRSVSWYQQTPGQGLQFLFEYFSETQRNKGNFPGRFSGRQFSNSRSEMNVSTLELGDSALYLCASSPDLRQGAYEQYFGPGTRLTVT.

The rearrangement uses TRBV19 and TRBJ2-3, with TRBD2 matching over 11 bases. With V trimmed by 5 bases and J by 4 bases, 8 bases remained unmatched. The CDR3 is 16 residues long. CDR1 and CDR2 (germline): LNHDA, SQIVND (reference sequence). The CDR3 region has the DNA TGTGCCAGTAGTGTTAGCGGGGGGGCTCCCCCAGATACGCAGTATTTT. Protein: CASSVSGGAPPDTQYF.

V is TRBV27 and J is TRBJ2-2; D is perhaps TRBD2 (6 bases). V was cut by 2 bases and J by 1 base, with 11 bases left in between. Germline V gene lookup returns CDR1 MNHEY and CDR2 SMNVEV (reference sequence). The length of the CDR3 is 16 residues. CDR3 amino acids: CASSLMGGRNTGELFF. CDR3 coding DNA: TGTGCCAGCAGTTTAATGGGGGGAAGGAACACCGGGGAGCTGTTTTTT.

V usage is TRBV6-6 and J usage is TRBJ1-5, with 7 nucleotides matching TRBD1. V lost 0 bases, J lost 5 bases, and 4 bases stayed unmatched. The length of the CDR3 is 15 residues. The germline V gene encodes CDR1 MNHNY and CDR2 SVGAGI (reference sequence). DNA of the CDR3: TGTGCCAGCAGTTACTCGGCAGGGGGTCATCAGCCCCAGCATTTT. Translation: CASSYSAGGHQPQHF.

V usage is TRBV6-5 and J usage is TRBJ2-7, with D perhaps matching TRBD1 (6 bases). V lost 2 bases to trimming and J lost 12 bases, with 8 bases between them. The CDR3 consists of 10 residues. Looked up from germline, CDR1 is MNHEY and CDR2 is SVGAGI. CDR3 loop: CASSYMTGYF. CDR3 DNA sequence: TGTGCCAGCAGTTACATGACAGGGTACTTC.

J is TRBJ1-5 and V is TRBV27, with a possible D match to TRBD1 (6 bases). V gave up 3 bases and J gave up 7 bases, with 7 bases separating them. The CDR3 has 12 residues. CDR1 and CDR2 (germline): MNHEY, SMNVEV (reference sequence). This chain's CDR3 is CASSLRGQPQHF. CDR3 coding DNA: TGTGCCAGCAGTTTGAGGGGGCAGCCCCAGCATTTT.

V and J are TRBV13 and TRBJ2-6, with 10 bases fitting TRBD1. The CDR3 covers 20 residues. V dropped 0 bases and J dropped 0; count of bases not matched to a gene: 8. CDR1 PRHDT and CDR2 FYEKMQ come from the germline V gene (reference sequence). Written as DNA, the CDR3 is TGTGCCAGCAGCTTAGGAGGGGGGACAGGGGATTCCTCTGGGGCCAACGTCCTGACTTTC. It translates to CASSLGGGTGDSSGANVLTF.

This clone has a handful of counts. V and J are TRBV15 and TRBJ2-7; 7 positions agree with TRBD1. This CDR3 has 16 amino acids. Germline loops: CDR1 LNHNV, CDR2 YYDKDF (reference sequence). After removal of 3 bases from V and 2 bases from J, the junction contained 10 bases not matched to a gene. The CDR3 spells CATSREPGTVPYEQYF. CDR3 DNA: TGTGCCACCAGCAGGGAGCCGGGGACAGTGCCCTACGAGCAGTACTTC.

This clone was detected once. The chain has TRBV6-1 and TRBJ2-1, with 8 bases lining up with TRBD2. The V gene end was trimmed by 4 bases and the J gene end by 13 bases; junction bases not matched to a gene: 6. The CDR3 extends over 12 amino acids. Germline assignment: CDR1 MNHNS and CDR2 SASEGT. The CDR3 loop is CASSGYRTSQFF. As DNA, the CDR3 is TGTGCCAGCAGTGGATACCGGACTAGCCAGTTCTTC.

The V call is TRBV5-1, the J call TRBJ1-4, with unresolved D. V was cut by 4 bases and J by 8 bases, with 18 bases left in between. The CDR3 spans 15 residues. Germline assignment: CDR1 SGHRS and CDR2 YFSETQ. As DNA, the CDR3 is TGCGCCAGCAGCCCCTTTACGGGGATTGGGGAAAAACTGTTTTTT. Its protein is CASSPFTGIGEKLFF.

The chain uses TRBV4-1 and TRBJ2-6; TRBD2 is a possible D gene (5 bases). Trimming shortened V by 3 bases and J by 0 bases, and 27 bases separated the two germline ends. The CDR3 runs 22 residues. Germline CDR1 reads MGHRA; CDR2 reads YSYEKL. The CDR3 here is CASSQSAGPTDAQSSGANVLTF. In DNA form, the CDR3 reads TGCGCCAGCAGCCAGTCCGCGGGCCCAACTGATGCCCAAAGCTCTGGGGCCAACGTCCTGACTTTC.

The V and J genes are TRBV2 and TRBJ1-5; perhaps TRBD1 as D (5 bases). Trimming left V 4 bases short and J 4 bases short, with 11 bases between. The CDR3 covers 14 residues. Germline V gene sequence: CDR1 SNHLY, CDR2 FYNNEI. The CDR3 DNA reads as TGTGCCAGCAGTGTGGCAGGGCTTAATCAGCCCCAGCATTTT. It yields the protein CASSVAGLNQPQHF. Full variable domain (remainder filled in from reference TRBV2 and TRBJ1-5): EPEVTQTPSHQVTQMGQEVILRCVPISNHLYFYWYRQILGQKVEFLVSFYNNEISEKSEIFDDQFSVERPDGSNFTLKIRSTKLEDSAMYFCASSVAGLNQPQHFGDGTRLSIL.